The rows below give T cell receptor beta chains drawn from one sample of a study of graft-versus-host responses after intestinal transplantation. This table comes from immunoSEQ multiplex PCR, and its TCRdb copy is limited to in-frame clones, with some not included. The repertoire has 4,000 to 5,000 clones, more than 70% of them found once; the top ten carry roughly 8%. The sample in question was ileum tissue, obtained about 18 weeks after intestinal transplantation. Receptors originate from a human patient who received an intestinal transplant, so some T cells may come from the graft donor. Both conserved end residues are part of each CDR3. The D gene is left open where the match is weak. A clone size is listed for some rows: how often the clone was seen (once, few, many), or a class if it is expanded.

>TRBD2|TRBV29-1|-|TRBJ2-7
TGCAGCGTTGCGGGGACTAGCGGAAGAGGCTACGAGCAGTACTTC
CSVAGTSGRGYEQYF
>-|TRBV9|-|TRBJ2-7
TGTGCCAGCAGCGTAGCCTCTAGTGCCTACGAGCAGTACTTC
CASSVASSAYEQYF
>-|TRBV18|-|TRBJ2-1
TGTGCCAGCTCACCACAAGTTTTGGCCGCCCGGACCTACAATGAGCAGTTCTTC
CASSPQVLAARTYNEQFF
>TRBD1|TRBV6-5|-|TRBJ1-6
TGTGCCAGCAGGCTGGGACAGGGGTATAATTCACCCCTCCACTTT
CASRLGQGYNSPLHF
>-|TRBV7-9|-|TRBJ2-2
TGTGCCAGCAGACCCCTTAGGACGGGGGTCCCCGGGGAGCTGTTTTTT
CASRPLRTGVPGELFF
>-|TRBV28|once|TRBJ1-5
TGTGCCAGCAGTTTACGATTATATCAGCCCCAGCATTTT
CASSLRLYQPQHF
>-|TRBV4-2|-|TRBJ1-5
TGTGCCAGCAGCCAAGATCACAGAGGGGATGCGCGTCAGCCCCAGCATTTT
CASSQDHRGDARQPQHF
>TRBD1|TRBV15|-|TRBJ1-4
TGTGCCACCGACCGCGGGGGAGGGGGCCGGGAAAAACTGTTTTTT
CATDRGGGGREKLFF
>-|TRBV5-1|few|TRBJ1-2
TGCGCCAGCAGCAACAGGACTACCCCCTATGGCTACACCTTC
CASSNRTTPYGYTF
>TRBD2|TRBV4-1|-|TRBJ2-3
TGCGCCAGCAGCCAAGAGCGGGGGGGCCCAGATACGCAGTATTTT
CASSQERGGPDTQYF
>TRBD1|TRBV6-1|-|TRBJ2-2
TGTGCCAGCAGTGAAGCACAAGGGGACAGGGGGACCGGGGAGCTGTTTTTT
CASSEAQGDRGTGELFF
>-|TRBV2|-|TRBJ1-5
TGTGCCAGCAGGTTAGGCAGCAATCAGCCCCAGCATTTT
CASRLGSNQPQHF
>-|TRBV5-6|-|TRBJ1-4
TGTGCCAGCAGCTTGGGATACTCCGCGAGTGAAAAACTGTTTTTT
CASSLGYSASEKLFF
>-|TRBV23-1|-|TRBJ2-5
TGCGCCAGCAGTCAATCCCACATCCTAAGGGGAGAGACCCAGTACTTC
CASSQSHILRGETQYF
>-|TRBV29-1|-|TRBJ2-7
TGCAGCGTTGAGGATCCCATTGACAGTTGGACCTCCTACGAGCAGTACTTC
CSVEDPIDSWTSYEQYF
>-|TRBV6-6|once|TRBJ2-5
TGTGCCAGCAGTTACTCGGCGGGCGGAGAGACCCAGTACTTC
CASSYSAGGETQYF
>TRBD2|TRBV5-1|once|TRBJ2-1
TGCGCCAGCAGCTGGGGGGGGACTACGCCGAGCTCCTACAATGAGCAGTTCTTC
CASSWGGTTPSSYNEQFF
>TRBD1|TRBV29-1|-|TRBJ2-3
TGCAGCGCCGGGGACAGGGCGCAGTATTTT
CSAGDRAQYF
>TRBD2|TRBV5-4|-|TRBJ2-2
TGTGCCAGCCGTAGCGGGGGGGCCGGGGAGCTGTTTTTT
CASRSGGAGELFF
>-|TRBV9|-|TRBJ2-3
TGTGCCAGCAGCTCAGGGGATGGGGGGGGCACAGATACGCAGTATTTT
CASSSGDGGGTDTQYF
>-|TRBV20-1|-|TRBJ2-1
TGCAGTGCTAGAGAGCGGGTAGGGGAGTTCTTC
CSARERVGEFF
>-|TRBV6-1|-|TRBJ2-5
TGTGCCAGCAGATCTGGGGGAGGACATGAGACCCAGTACTTC
CASRSGGGHETQYF
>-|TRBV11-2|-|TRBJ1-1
TGTGCCAGCAGCTCAGGTGGGAACACTGAAGCTTTCTTT
CASSSGGNTEAFF
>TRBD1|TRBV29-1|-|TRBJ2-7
TGCAGCGTGGCCGGGACAGCCTACGAGCAGTACTTC
CSVAGTAYEQYF
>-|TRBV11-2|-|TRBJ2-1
TGTGCCAGCAGCTTAGGTCCCATGCCTTCCAACAATGAGCAGTTCTTC
CASSLGPMPSNNEQFF
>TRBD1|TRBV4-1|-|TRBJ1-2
TGCGCCAGCAGCCAACTAAAGACAGGGAACTATGGCTACACCTTC
CASSQLKTGNYGYTF
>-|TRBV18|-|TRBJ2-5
TGTGCCAGCTCACGGGGGCAGCCACAAGAGACCCAGTACTTC
CASSRGQPQETQYF
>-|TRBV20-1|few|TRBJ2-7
TGCAGTGCTCCCTTCCTTGGCGAGCAGTACTTC
CSAPFLGEQYF
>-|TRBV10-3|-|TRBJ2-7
TGTGCCATCAGATCCTACGAGCAGTACTTC
CAIRSYEQYF
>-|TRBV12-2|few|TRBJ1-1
TGTGCAAGTCGCTTCCTGTCGACAGGGGGCCTCAGTTCTGAAGCTTTCTTT
CASRFLSTGGLSSEAFF
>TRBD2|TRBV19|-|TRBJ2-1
TGTGCCAGTAGTATTCCAGCCGCGACTAGCGGGACAAATTACAATGAGCAGTTCTTC
CASSIPAATSGTNYNEQFF
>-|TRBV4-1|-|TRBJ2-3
TGCGCCAGCAGCCAAGGGTTCTGGCGGGAACGGCGCACAGATACGCAGTATTTT
CASSQGFWRERRTDTQYF
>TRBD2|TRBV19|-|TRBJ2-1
TGTGCCAGTAGATCGAGCGGGAGTTTGCCATCCTACAATGAGCAGTTCTTC
CASRSSGSLPSYNEQFF
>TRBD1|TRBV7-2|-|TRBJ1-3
TGTGCCAGCAGCGCAAAGGACCGGGACAGGCCCTCTGGAAACACCATATATTTT
CASSAKDRDRPSGNTIYF